This T cell receptor (beta chain) was recorded in a study of T-cell reconstitution after alpha-beta-depleted transplantation in children. Study-wide results and caveats: Several hundred expanded graft clones reportedly supplied alpha-beta T cells about two months after transplant. T cells produced anew were the main source of T-cell counts and diversity one year after transplant. Where some patients showed high TCRbeta diversity at day 60, it came from recipient T cells and thymic progenitors that had survived.

Comments on this clonotype: As yet, its antigen is unknown.

This CDR3 region has 15 residues. The germline CDR1 and CDR2 sequences are SEHNR and FQNEAQ (reference sequence). The J segment lost 10 bases and the V segment lost 3 bases, leaving 8 bases of the junction unmatched. It was with unique molecular identifiers that the TCRbeta library was prepared. TCRdb ran MiXCR on the PCR reads and lists one entry per CDR3 protein. The table lists over 150,000 distinct CDR3 sequences, around 7% of them singletons. The receptor was isolated from a boy aged 2 to 9 with acute lymphoblastic leukemia, due to receive a stem cell transplant. The chain joins TRBV7-9 to TRBJ1-6; 8 bases fit TRBD1. The specimen was PBMCs, collected before TCRalphabeta/CD19-depleted stem cell transplant. The CDR3 coding sequence is TGTGCCAGCAGCTTTTCAGGACAGGGCCAGTCACCCCTCCACTTT. This encodes CASSFSGQGQSPLHF.